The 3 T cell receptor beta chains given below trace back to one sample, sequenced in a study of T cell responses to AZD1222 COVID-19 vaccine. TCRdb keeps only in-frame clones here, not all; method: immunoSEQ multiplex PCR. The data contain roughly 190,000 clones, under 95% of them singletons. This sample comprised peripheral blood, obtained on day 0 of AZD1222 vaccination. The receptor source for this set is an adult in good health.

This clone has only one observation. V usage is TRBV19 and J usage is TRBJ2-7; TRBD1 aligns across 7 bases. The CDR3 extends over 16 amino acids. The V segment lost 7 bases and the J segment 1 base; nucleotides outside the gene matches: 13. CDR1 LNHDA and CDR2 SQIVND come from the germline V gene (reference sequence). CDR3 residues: CASKPKGTASSYEQYF. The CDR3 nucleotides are TGTGCCAGTAAACCGAAAGGGACAGCTAGTTCCTACGAGCAGTACTTC.

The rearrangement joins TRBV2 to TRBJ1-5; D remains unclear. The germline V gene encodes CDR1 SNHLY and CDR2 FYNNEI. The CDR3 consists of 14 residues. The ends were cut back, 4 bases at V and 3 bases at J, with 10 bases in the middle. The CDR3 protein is CASSVGVYNQPQHF. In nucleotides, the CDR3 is TGTGCCAGCAGTGTTGGGGTATACAATCAGCCCCAGCATTTT.

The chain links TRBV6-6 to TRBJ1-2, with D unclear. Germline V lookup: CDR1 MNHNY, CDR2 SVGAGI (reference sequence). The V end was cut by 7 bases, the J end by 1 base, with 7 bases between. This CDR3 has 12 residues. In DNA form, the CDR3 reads TGTGCCAGCACCACGGATAACTATGGCTACACCTTC. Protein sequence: CASTTDNYGYTF.